This T cell receptor beta chain originates from a study of cytomegalovirus exposure and HLA in healthy donors. Primers included in the PCR were 60 Vbeta and 13 Jbeta primers. Method: immunoSEQ multiplex PCR; TCRdb's copy keeps in-frame clones and lacks some. The repertoire has 70,000 to 90,000 clones, approximately 70% of them found once; the top ten carry 20% to 25%. Unmatched junction bases numbered 17, after V lost 5 bases and J lost 7 bases. This CDR3 contains 17 residues. CDR1 and CDR2 (germline): SGDLS, YYNGEE. Study results and limitations: Researchers had no immune exposure information except CMV serostatus available.

This clone came up a few times. Its antigen is still unknown. The chain joins TRBV9 to TRBJ2-1, with 8 bases lining up with TRBD2. The TCR comes from a man aged 40-49 years in good health and CMV-seropositive. Sequencing was performed on PBMCs. This chain's CDR3 is CASSPISLGLAGNEQFF. The CDR3 coding sequence is TGTGCCAGCAGTCCCATCAGCCTAGGACTAGCCGGGAATGAGCAGTTCTTC.